This T cell receptor beta chain was profiled in a study of CD8 T cells in ankylosing spondylitis. The authors made TCR beta libraries by quantitative 5'-RACE with molecular barcodes. TCRdb reanalysed the 5' RACE reads using MiXCR and keeps one entry per CDR3 protein. Of about 220,000 distinct CDR3 sequences detected, more than 9% appear once; the ten largest clones hold around a fifth. Study-wide points: Among TCR beta sequences, a motif of 7 to 9 highly homologous variants appeared characteristic of ankylosing spondylitis blood.

Germline CDR1 MDHEN, CDR2 SYDVKM. The CDR3 length is 15 residues. V lost 6 bases to trimming and J lost 4 bases; unmatched junction nucleotides: 11. This clonotype was seen repeatedly, ten times or more. Its cognate antigen is unknown. The chain uses TRBV28 and TRBJ1-2; 7 positions match TRBD1. The TCR originated in a male donor with ankylosing spondylitis or in good health (not recorded which). Sequences were obtained from blood, either unsorted or a sorted T cell fraction (not recorded which). The CDR3 sequence is CASRITTSGGYGYTF. The CDR3 region has the DNA TGTGCCAGCAGAATAACCACCTCAGGGGGCTATGGCTACACCTTC.